This TCR beta chain came from a study of shared clonotypes between healthy human individuals. Some clones are missing from TCRdb's copy, which holds only in-frame ones; the method was immunoSEQ multiplex PCR. The table records about 490,000 clones, around three quarters of them present only once. Unsorted samples relied on around 100 million PBMCs, which served as the source of genomic DNA. CDR1 and CDR2 (germline): SGHAT, FQNNGV. The CDR3 covers 15 residues. The V gene lost 5 bases and the J gene lost 0 bases, with 11 bases spanning the gap. This receptor was identified in a woman aged 40 to 50 in good health. Some clones in this sample may be carry-over from other donors' samples. The J gene is TRBJ2-1, the V gene TRBV11-2; D remains ambiguous. Sequenced: PBMCs. CDR3 in amino acids: CASSQEASSYNEQFF. CDR3 DNA: TGTGCCAGCAGCCAAGAGGCGAGCTCCTACAATGAGCAGTTCTTC.